These T cell receptor beta chains were read from a single sample in a study of T cells in Graves' hyperthyroidism and ophthalmopathy. A single record per CDR3 protein comes from TCRdb applying MiXCR to the multiplex PCR reads. The table includes approximately 620,000 distinct CDR3 sequences, more than 11% detected once. Sequencing was performed on blood. The receptors here all came from a woman aged 25 to 39 with Graves' hyperthyroidism that later progressed to Graves' ophthalmopathy. Each CDR3 is given with its conserved first and last residue. Fields, in order: clone size, V gene, J gene, D gene, CDR3 protein, CDR3 DNA. A D gene is named only where the DNA matches it firmly. Expanded clones get a size class; other rows say once, few or many, or leave the size out.

abundance: few; v_gene: TRBV3-1; j_gene: TRBJ2-5; d_gene: TRBD2; CDR3aa: CASSQGREGRATQYF; CDR3nt: TGTGCCAGCAGCCAAGGGCGGGAGGGCCGAGCGACCCAGTACTTC
abundance: many; v_gene: TRBV7-8; j_gene: TRBJ1-5; d_gene: TRBD1; CDR3aa: CASSLGLGGPSNQPQHF; CDR3nt: TGTGCCAGCAGCCTTGGCTTAGGGGGCCCAAGCAATCAGCCCCAGCATTTT
abundance: few; v_gene: TRBV5-5; j_gene: TRBJ2-7; d_gene: TRBD1; CDR3aa: CASSLIGQASYEQYF; CDR3nt: TGTGCCAGCAGCCTGATAGGACAGGCCAGCTACGAGCAGTACTTC
abundance: NA; v_gene: TRBV19; j_gene: TRBJ1-5; d_gene: NA; CDR3aa: CASSIIGFNQPQHF; CDR3nt: TGTGCCAGTAGTATCATAGGTTTCAATCAGCCCCAGCATTTT
abundance: few; v_gene: TRBV6-1; j_gene: TRBJ2-5; d_gene: NA; CDR3aa: CATSDIQETQYF; CDR3nt: TGTGCCACCTCGGACATCCAAGAGACCCAGTACTTC
abundance: many; v_gene: TRBV7-2; j_gene: TRBJ2-5; d_gene: TRBD2; CDR3aa: CASSQGLAGVFGETQYF; CDR3nt: TGTGCCAGCAGCCAGGGACTAGCGGGAGTATTCGGCGAGACCCAGTACTTC
abundance: NA; v_gene: TRBV5-5; j_gene: TRBJ1-4; d_gene: NA; CDR3aa: CASMPGGYNEKLFF; CDR3nt: TGTGCCAGCATGCCCGGGGGCTATAATGAAAAACTGTTTTTT
abundance: many; v_gene: TRBV3-1; j_gene: TRBJ2-2; d_gene: NA; CDR3aa: CASSQTTANTGELFF; CDR3nt: TGTGCCAGCAGCCAGACTACGGCGAACACCGGGGAGCTGTTTTTT
abundance: many; v_gene: TRBV27; j_gene: TRBJ1-4; d_gene: NA; CDR3aa: CASSLQSNEKLFF; CDR3nt: TGTGCCAGCAGTTTACAATCGAATGAAAAACTGTTTTTT
abundance: few; v_gene: TRBV6-5; j_gene: TRBJ2-1; d_gene: NA; CDR3aa: CASSYFSGYNEQFF; CDR3nt: TGTGCCAGCAGTTACTTTTCCGGGTACAATGAGCAGTTCTTC
abundance: many; v_gene: TRBV2; j_gene: TRBJ1-1; d_gene: TRBD1; CDR3aa: CASRGQGEAFF; CDR3nt: TGTGCCAGCAGGGGACAGGGAGAAGCTTTCTTT
abundance: many; v_gene: TRBV20-1; j_gene: TRBJ2-7; d_gene: NA; CDR3aa: CSARQGPYEQYF; CDR3nt: TGCAGTGCTAGACAGGGGCCCTACGAGCAGTACTTC
abundance: many; v_gene: TRBV12-3/TRBV12-4; j_gene: TRBJ1-1; d_gene: NA; CDR3aa: CASSPLGESGTEAFF; CDR3nt: TGTGCCAGCAGCCCTCTCGGAGAGAGTGGGACTGAAGCTTTCTTT
abundance: many; v_gene: TRBV30; j_gene: TRBJ2-5; d_gene: NA; CDR3aa: CAWSVMETQYF; CDR3nt: TGTGCCTGGAGTGTGATGGAGACCCAGTACTTC
abundance: NA; v_gene: TRBV29-1; j_gene: TRBJ2-1; d_gene: NA; CDR3aa: CSVDISYNEQFF; CDR3nt: TGCAGCGTTGACATTTCCTACAATGAGCAGTTCTTC
abundance: few; v_gene: TRBV12-3/TRBV12-4; j_gene: TRBJ2-7; d_gene: NA; CDR3aa: CASSNYPGPGGYEQYF; CDR3nt: TGTGCCAGCAGTAACTATCCGGGCCCCGGGGGCTACGAGCAGTACTTC
abundance: few; v_gene: TRBV7-9; j_gene: TRBJ2-3; d_gene: NA; CDR3aa: CASGLPTPNTQYF; CDR3nt: TGTGCCAGCGGTCTGCCCACGCCGAATACGCAGTATTTT
abundance: NA; v_gene: TRBV9; j_gene: TRBJ2-1; d_gene: TRBD2; CDR3aa: CASSQRASGGSEQFF; CDR3nt: TGTGCCAGCAGCCAAAGGGCTAGCGGGGGTAGTGAGCAGTTCTTC
abundance: NA; v_gene: TRBV2; j_gene: TRBJ1-2; d_gene: TRBD1; CDR3aa: CASSSEQGVLGYGYTF; CDR3nt: TGTGCCAGCAGTAGTGAACAGGGGGTGTTAGGCTATGGCTACACCTTC
abundance: NA; v_gene: TRBV14; j_gene: TRBJ2-2; d_gene: NA; CDR3aa: CASSQDSRVPGELFF; CDR3nt: TGTGCCAGCAGCCAAGATTCTAGGGTTCCCGGGGAGCTGTTTTTT
abundance: many; v_gene: TRBV7-2; j_gene: TRBJ2-7; d_gene: NA; CDR3aa: CASSLATASYEQYF; CDR3nt: TGTGCCAGCAGCTTAGCGACAGCTTCCTACGAGCAGTACTTC
abundance: many; v_gene: TRBV29-1; j_gene: TRBJ2-7; d_gene: NA; CDR3aa: CSVVAEGQYF; CDR3nt: TGCAGCGTTGTGGCGGAGGGGCAGTACTTC
abundance: many; v_gene: TRBV5-1; j_gene: TRBJ2-2; d_gene: TRBD2; CDR3aa: CASRILADNTGELFF; CDR3nt: TGCGCCAGCAGGATTCTAGCGGATAACACCGGGGAGCTGTTTTTT
abundance: NA; v_gene: TRBV20-1; j_gene: TRBJ2-1; d_gene: TRBD2; CDR3aa: CSARRSGRARSSYNEQFF; CDR3nt: TGCAGTGCTAGACGTAGCGGGAGGGCCCGGAGCTCCTACAATGAGCAGTTCTTC
abundance: many; v_gene: TRBV27; j_gene: TRBJ2-1; d_gene: NA; CDR3aa: CASSFGAPDSYNEQFF; CDR3nt: TGTGCCAGCAGTTTCGGGGCGCCGGACTCCTACAATGAGCAGTTCTTC
abundance: many; v_gene: TRBV7-2; j_gene: TRBJ1-1; d_gene: TRBD1; CDR3aa: CASSPRTGGGLREAFF; CDR3nt: TGTGCCAGCAGCCCGAGGACAGGGGGCGGCCTCCGTGAAGCTTTCTTT
abundance: NA; v_gene: TRBV19; j_gene: TRBJ2-7; d_gene: TRBD2; CDR3aa: CASSIGGGPNYEQYF; CDR3nt: TGTGCCAGTAGTATTGGCGGGGGTCCTAACTACGAGCAGTACTTC
abundance: many; v_gene: TRBV18; j_gene: TRBJ2-7; d_gene: TRBD1; CDR3aa: CASSLPGQGSYEQYF; CDR3nt: TGTGCCAGCTCATTGCCGGGACAGGGTTCCTACGAGCAGTACTTC
abundance: many; v_gene: TRBV6-1; j_gene: TRBJ1-4; d_gene: NA; CDR3aa: CASSATLATNEKLFF; CDR3nt: TGTGCCAGCAGTGCGACACTGGCAACTAATGAAAAACTGTTTTTT
abundance: many; v_gene: TRBV19; j_gene: TRBJ2-7; d_gene: TRBD2; CDR3aa: CASSIHETSGRYEQYF; CDR3nt: TGTGCCAGTAGTATACACGAGACTAGCGGGCGCTACGAGCAGTACTTC
abundance: many; v_gene: TRBV24-1; j_gene: TRBJ2-1; d_gene: TRBD2; CDR3aa: CATSDGLVINEQFF; CDR3nt: TGTGCCACCAGTGATGGACTAGTAATCAATGAGCAGTTCTTC